A selection of T cell receptor beta chains follows, all from one sample in a study of PD-1 blockade in classical Hodgkin lymphoma. Clones were read by immunoSEQ multiplex PCR, and TCRdb kept only the in-frame ones, dropping some. The table includes 10,000 to 15,000 clones, around 85% detected once. The sequencing used peripheral blood mononuclear cells (PBMCs), collected at baseline. These receptors all stem from a human donor with classical Hodgkin lymphoma. Both conserved end residues are trimmed from each CDR3. The D gene is left open where the match is weak. Part of the rows lack a size; the others show once, few, many or a class for expanded clones.

TRBV13	TRBJ2-7	few	.	15	ASSLGLRAGESYEQY
TRBV7-9	TRBJ1-2	.	.	11	ASSGQYFNGYT
TRBV10-2	TRBJ1-4	.	TRBD1	10	ASSDRTGGLF
TRBV6-1	TRBJ2-7	.	TRBD1	11	ASSPTGYYEQY
TRBV5-1	TRBJ1-1	.	.	13	ASSSGVLGYTEAF
TRBV15	TRBJ2-7	.	TRBD2	14	ATSRVGSGRALEQY
TRBV5-4	TRBJ2-5	.	TRBD1	11	ASSLDRGETQY
TRBV5-1	TRBJ1-2	.	TRBD1	13	ASSLTTGDSGGYT
TRBV6-1	TRBJ2-7	.	.	16	ASSEKPSGGPLLYEQY
TRBV5-6	TRBJ2-7	.	.	11	ASSWTDAYEQY
TRBV5-4	TRBJ2-5	.	.	11	ASSSDSGETQY
TRBV7-9	TRBJ2-7	.	.	13	ASSTRDGSSYEQY
TRBV5-3	TRBJ2-5	few	TRBD1	14	ARSCKNLDRQETQY
TRBV7-9	TRBJ2-2	.	.	10	ASSRSTGELF
TRBV18	TRBJ2-5	.	TRBD2	16	ASSQRTSGSRSRETQY
TRBV29-1	TRBJ1-2	.	.	10	SSRTENYGYT
TRBV29-1	TRBJ2-7	once	.	12	SVDRGGNPYEQY
TRBV6-1	TRBJ1-5	.	.	15	ASSELVSRSANQPQH
TRBV28	TRBJ2-7	.	TRBD1	12	ASSPGTGGYEQY
TRBV7-7	TRBJ2-1	.	.	11	ASSLGTHNEQF
TRBV2	TRBJ1-1	.	.	12	ASSGAEGVSEAF
TRBV5-1	TRBJ2-1	.	.	12	ASSLVQGGGEQF
TRBV4-1	TRBJ1-5	.	.	11	ASSLTPEQPQH
TRBV28	TRBJ1-2	.	TRBD1	9	ASSRGLGYT
TRBV6-6	TRBJ1-4	.	.	13	ASNKDGPTNEKLF
TRBV10-3	TRBJ2-7	.	TRBD2	13	AISDGGVPAYEQY
TRBV27	TRBJ1-1	.	TRBD1	10	ASSQDRVVAF
TRBV18	TRBJ2-2	.	TRBD1	15	ASSPRTGLVGTGELF
TRBV18	TRBJ2-2	.	.	13	ASSSLQGAPGELF
TRBV28	TRBJ2-2	once	.	16	ASTDPGVGPSNTGELF
TRBV5-1	TRBJ2-7	.	.	13	ASSLGSANTYEQY
TRBV27	TRBJ1-4	.	.	12	ASSLGVPYEKLF
TRBV28	TRBJ2-7	once	TRBD1	12	ASRTGQGKNEQY
TRBV5-6	TRBJ2-1	.	.	14	ASSLSAGRSYNEQF
TRBV19	TRBJ2-7	.	TRBD2	13	ASSRTSGSTYEQY
TRBV6-6	TRBJ2-7	.	.	10	ASSYGQAEQY
TRBV14	TRBJ2-3	.	.	14	ASSQRWPGATDTQY
TRBV19	TRBJ1-2	.	.	12	ASSITGVNYGYT
TRBV6-1	TRBJ1-3	.	.	13	ASSGAGRTGNTIY
TRBV7-9	TRBJ2-7	.	TRBD2	16	ASSLGTSGKESPYEQY
TRBV18	TRBJ2-2	few	.	12	ASSPPSVTGELF
TRBV2	TRBJ1-4	.	.	13	ASRIQGLPNEKLF